This is a list of T cell receptor beta chains from one sample in a study of T-cell memory formation after mild COVID-19. TCRdb independently ran MiXCR on the 5' RACE reads; one entry per CDR3 protein. Of 250,000 or so distinct CDR3 sequences listed, 15% to 20% are singletons. Sequencing input: PBMCs or a T cell subset sorted from them (not recorded which). These receptor sequences come from a man between 18 and 29 years old who had mild COVID-19 (a few samples of this study predate the infection). Cell type and time point are not known. Each CDR3 is given with its conserved first and last residue. The D gene is left open where the match is weak. Not every row has a clone size; where given, it reads once, few, many or a size class.

CDR3aa: CASSQDKLWAGEKLFF
CDR3nt: TGCGCCAGCAGCCAAGATAAGTTGTGGGCTGGAGAAAAACTGTTTTTT
v_gene: TRBV4-3
abundance: -
d_gene: -
j_gene: TRBJ1-4

CDR3aa: CASSQQGGVEQFF
CDR3nt: TGCGCCAGCAGCCAACAAGGGGGGGTTGAGCAGTTCTTC
v_gene: TRBV4-3
abundance: -
d_gene: -
j_gene: TRBJ2-1

CDR3aa: CAKTSGGISYNEQFF
CDR3nt: TGTGCCAAGACTAGCGGGGGTATCTCCTACAATGAGCAGTTCTTC
v_gene: TRBV6-2/TRBV6-3
abundance: many
d_gene: TRBD2
j_gene: TRBJ2-1

CDR3aa: CASSQTAHRDPDTQYF
CDR3nt: TGCGCCAGCAGCCAGACGGCCCACCGCGACCCAGATACGCAGTATTTT
v_gene: TRBV4-1
abundance: few
d_gene: -
j_gene: TRBJ2-3

CDR3aa: CASSRKAGGYYEQYF
CDR3nt: TGTGCCAGCAGCCGCAAAGCGGGGGGTTACTACGAGCAGTACTTC
v_gene: TRBV6-6
abundance: few
d_gene: TRBD2
j_gene: TRBJ2-7

CDR3aa: CASTLGAGSYNSPLHF
CDR3nt: TGTGCCAGCACCTTGGGCGCAGGCTCCTATAATTCACCCCTCCACTTT
v_gene: TRBV12-3/TRBV12-4
abundance: few
d_gene: -
j_gene: TRBJ1-6

CDR3aa: CASSQDRDKNYGYTF
CDR3nt: TGCGCCAGCAGCCAAGATCGGGACAAGAACTATGGCTACACCTTC
v_gene: TRBV4-3
abundance: few
d_gene: -
j_gene: TRBJ1-2

CDR3aa: CASSLLGTSFSGELFF
CDR3nt: TGTGCCAGCAGCTTACTCGGGACTAGCTTTTCCGGGGAGCTGTTTTTT
v_gene: TRBV5-4
abundance: -
d_gene: TRBD2
j_gene: TRBJ2-2

CDR3aa: CASSEGRGGTGYTF
CDR3nt: TGTGCCAGCAGTGAAGGGAGAGGGGGCACTGGCTACACCTTC
v_gene: TRBV2
abundance: -
d_gene: TRBD1
j_gene: TRBJ1-2

CDR3aa: CASSQEEGWGFRSYEQYF
CDR3nt: TGCGCCAGCAGCCAAGAGGAAGGGTGGGGATTTAGGTCCTACGAGCAGTACTTC
v_gene: TRBV4-1
abundance: -
d_gene: -
j_gene: TRBJ2-7

CDR3aa: CASSEGWGYYEQYF
CDR3nt: TGTGCCAGCAGTGAAGGCTGGGGTTACTACGAGCAGTACTTC
v_gene: TRBV2
abundance: -
d_gene: -
j_gene: TRBJ2-7

CDR3aa: CASSARRDGELFF
CDR3nt: TGTGCCAGCAGCGCCAGACGGGACGGGGAGCTGTTTTTT
v_gene: TRBV7-2
abundance: few
d_gene: -
j_gene: TRBJ2-2

CDR3aa: CASIRDRSTGELFF
CDR3nt: TGTGCCAGCATTAGAGACAGGTCCACCGGGGAGCTGTTTTTT
v_gene: TRBV2
abundance: -
d_gene: -
j_gene: TRBJ2-2

CDR3aa: CSARPSTGGSNQPQHF
CDR3nt: TGCAGTGCTAGGCCCTCGACAGGGGGGAGCAATCAGCCCCAGCATTTT
v_gene: TRBV20-1
abundance: once
d_gene: TRBD1
j_gene: TRBJ1-5

CDR3aa: CASSGRGYGELFF
CDR3nt: TGTGCCAGCAGTGGCCGGGGTTACGGGGAGCTGTTTTTT
v_gene: TRBV6-1
abundance: few
d_gene: -
j_gene: TRBJ2-2

CDR3aa: CASRLAESYGYTF
CDR3nt: TGCGCCAGCAGATTGGCGGAGAGCTATGGCTACACCTTC
v_gene: TRBV5-1
abundance: -
d_gene: -
j_gene: TRBJ1-2

CDR3aa: CASRGPGELFF
CDR3nt: TGTGCCAGTCGGGGGCCCGGGGAGCTGTTTTTT
v_gene: TRBV6-6
abundance: -
d_gene: -
j_gene: TRBJ2-2

CDR3aa: CASSLSAGDDEQFF
CDR3nt: TGCGCCAGCAGCTTGTCTGCCGGCGACGATGAGCAGTTCTTC
v_gene: TRBV5-1
abundance: many
d_gene: -
j_gene: TRBJ2-1

CDR3aa: CASSLSSDSYEQYF
CDR3nt: TGTGCCAGCAGCTTAAGCTCGGACTCATACGAGCAGTACTTC
v_gene: TRBV7-9
abundance: few
d_gene: -
j_gene: TRBJ2-7

CDR3aa: CSARSQANTEAFF
CDR3nt: TGCAGTGCTAGGTCCCAGGCGAACACTGAAGCTTTCTTT
v_gene: TRBV20-1
abundance: -
d_gene: -
j_gene: TRBJ1-1

CDR3aa: CASSPTRTSDTQYF
CDR3nt: TGTGCCAGCAGCCCAACGAGAACCTCGGATACGCAGTATTTT
v_gene: TRBV7-8
abundance: few
d_gene: -
j_gene: TRBJ2-3

CDR3aa: CASSPPVTVSYNEQFF
CDR3nt: TGTGCCAGCAGCCCTCCTGTGACAGTCTCCTACAATGAGCAGTTCTTC
v_gene: TRBV7-9
abundance: few
d_gene: -
j_gene: TRBJ2-1

CDR3aa: CASSPGSALYGYTF
CDR3nt: TGTGCCAGCTCACCTGGGTCCGCTCTCTATGGCTACACCTTC
v_gene: TRBV18
abundance: few
d_gene: -
j_gene: TRBJ1-2

CDR3aa: CASTVGDRFDYGYTF
CDR3nt: TGTGCCAGCACTGTCGGGGACAGGTTCGACTATGGCTACACCTTC
v_gene: TRBV5-4
abundance: few
d_gene: TRBD1
j_gene: TRBJ1-2

CDR3aa: CAISSQISDSTDTQYF
CDR3nt: TGTGCCATCAGTTCGCAGATTAGCGACAGCACAGATACGCAGTATTTT
v_gene: TRBV10-3
abundance: few
d_gene: -
j_gene: TRBJ2-3

CDR3aa: CASTLIPGNQPQHF
CDR3nt: TGTGCCAGCACCCTAATTCCAGGGAATCAGCCCCAGCATTTT
v_gene: TRBV27
abundance: -
d_gene: -
j_gene: TRBJ1-5

CDR3aa: CASSSGTSIFYEQYF
CDR3nt: TGCGCCAGCAGTTCCGGGACTAGCATCTTTTACGAGCAGTACTTC
v_gene: TRBV4-3
abundance: once
d_gene: TRBD2
j_gene: TRBJ2-7

CDR3aa: CASSWSATYEQYF
CDR3nt: TGTGCCAGCAGTTGGTCGGCGACCTACGAGCAGTACTTC
v_gene: TRBV27
abundance: -
d_gene: -
j_gene: TRBJ2-7

CDR3aa: CASSGMTGSGYTF
CDR3nt: TGTGCCAGCAGCGGGATGACAGGGAGTGGCTACACCTTC
v_gene: TRBV7-9
abundance: -
d_gene: TRBD1
j_gene: TRBJ1-2

CDR3aa: CASSYGIHTGTGRETQYF
CDR3nt: TGTGCCAGCAGTTACGGGATCCATACCGGGACAGGGCGAGAGACCCAGTACTTC
v_gene: TRBV6-2/TRBV6-3
abundance: -
d_gene: TRBD1
j_gene: TRBJ2-5

CDR3aa: CASSLVPGLRQETQYF
CDR3nt: TGTGCCAGCAGCTTAGTCCCGGGGCTGAGACAAGAGACCCAGTACTTC
v_gene: TRBV7-2
abundance: few
d_gene: -
j_gene: TRBJ2-5

CDR3aa: CASRWDSVAGELFF
CDR3nt: TGTGCCAGCAGGTGGGACTCCGTGGCCGGGGAGCTGTTTTTT
v_gene: TRBV7-2
abundance: -
d_gene: -
j_gene: TRBJ2-2

CDR3aa: CSASPGNYATEAFF
CDR3nt: TGCAGTGCTAGCCCGGGAAACTATGCGACTGAAGCTTTCTTT
v_gene: TRBV20-1
abundance: few
d_gene: -
j_gene: TRBJ1-1

CDR3aa: CASSPGGLGETQYF
CDR3nt: TGTGCCAGCAGCCCGGGGGGGCTGGGAGAGACCCAGTACTTC
v_gene: TRBV9
abundance: -
d_gene: TRBD2
j_gene: TRBJ2-5

CDR3aa: CASSAADDTYNEQFF
CDR3nt: TGTGCCAGCAGTGCAGCGGACGATACCTACAATGAGCAGTTCTTC
v_gene: TRBV25-1
abundance: -
d_gene: -
j_gene: TRBJ2-1

CDR3aa: CSAPGQGMNTEAFF
CDR3nt: TGCAGCGCCCCGGGACAGGGAATGAACACTGAAGCTTTCTTT
v_gene: TRBV29-1
abundance: few
d_gene: TRBD1
j_gene: TRBJ1-1

CDR3aa: CASSHAYTGELFF
CDR3nt: TGCGCCAGCAGCCACGCCTACACCGGGGAGCTGTTTTTT
v_gene: TRBV4-1
abundance: -
d_gene: -
j_gene: TRBJ2-2

CDR3aa: CASRHSRGPSPLHF
CDR3nt: TGTGCCAGCCGGCACTCCAGGGGCCCCTCACCCCTCCACTTT
v_gene: TRBV12-3/TRBV12-4
abundance: few
d_gene: -
j_gene: TRBJ1-6

CDR3aa: CASRGNNEQFF
CDR3nt: TGTGCCAGCAGGGGGAACAATGAGCAGTTCTTC
v_gene: TRBV7-6
abundance: many
d_gene: -
j_gene: TRBJ2-1

CDR3aa: CASSGTGTYNEQFF
CDR3nt: TGTGCCAGCAGCGGTACAGGGACCTACAATGAGCAGTTCTTC
v_gene: TRBV7-2
abundance: few
d_gene: -
j_gene: TRBJ2-1

CDR3aa: CASSLGVEQFF
CDR3nt: TGTGCCAGCAGCTTAGGGGTTGAGCAGTTCTTC
v_gene: TRBV11-3
abundance: many
d_gene: -
j_gene: TRBJ2-1

CDR3aa: CASSLHFLRNTEAFF
CDR3nt: TGTGCCAGCAGCTTGCACTTTCTAAGGAACACTGAAGCTTTCTTT
v_gene: TRBV5-6
abundance: -
d_gene: -
j_gene: TRBJ1-1

CDR3aa: CASSPPGRGGRDTQYF
CDR3nt: TGCGCCAGCAGCCCCCCGGGGCGAGGGGGTAGGGATACGCAGTATTTT
v_gene: TRBV5-1
abundance: -
d_gene: -
j_gene: TRBJ2-3

CDR3aa: CASSWSDRNEQFF
CDR3nt: TGTGCCAGCAGTTGGTCCGACAGGAATGAGCAGTTCTTC
v_gene: TRBV28
abundance: many
d_gene: -
j_gene: TRBJ2-1

CDR3aa: CASSAGLVYTF
CDR3nt: TGTGCCAGCAGCGCCGGACTGGTCTACACCTTC
v_gene: TRBV5-4
abundance: -
d_gene: -
j_gene: TRBJ1-2

CDR3aa: CASSLEGVTDTQYF
CDR3nt: TGCGCCAGCAGCTTGGAGGGGGTTACAGATACGCAGTATTTT
v_gene: TRBV5-1
abundance: -
d_gene: -
j_gene: TRBJ2-3

CDR3aa: CASSLGGTGAYEQYF
CDR3nt: TGCGCCAGCAGCTTGGGCGGGACAGGAGCCTACGAGCAGTACTTC
v_gene: TRBV5-1
abundance: few
d_gene: TRBD1
j_gene: TRBJ2-7

CDR3aa: CASSEFSLGSGGTDTQYF
CDR3nt: TGCGCCAGCAGTGAGTTTAGCCTGGGGAGCGGGGGCACAGATACGCAGTATTTT
v_gene: TRBV10-2
abundance: -
d_gene: TRBD2
j_gene: TRBJ2-3

CDR3aa: CSVAGTGSYNEQFF
CDR3nt: TGCAGCGTCGCCGGGACAGGCTCCTACAATGAGCAGTTCTTC
v_gene: TRBV29-1
abundance: -
d_gene: TRBD1
j_gene: TRBJ2-1

CDR3aa: CSVYEENHIQYF
CDR3nt: TGCAGCGTTTACGAGGAAAATCACATTCAGTACTTC
v_gene: TRBV29-1
abundance: -
d_gene: -
j_gene: TRBJ2-4

CDR3aa: CASRPGTGSYNEQFF
CDR3nt: TGTGCCAGCAGACCCGGGACAGGTTCCTACAATGAGCAGTTCTTC
v_gene: TRBV6-5
abundance: -
d_gene: TRBD1
j_gene: TRBJ2-1

CDR3aa: CASSPDLKNSPLHF
CDR3nt: TGTGCCAGCAGCCCTGATTTGAAGAATTCACCCCTCCACTTT
v_gene: TRBV5-6
abundance: -
d_gene: -
j_gene: TRBJ1-6

CDR3aa: CAIGYSNQPQHF
CDR3nt: TGTGCCATTGGATATAGCAATCAGCCCCAGCATTTT
v_gene: TRBV10-3
abundance: few
d_gene: -
j_gene: TRBJ1-5

CDR3aa: CASSLLGQPQHF
CDR3nt: TGTGCCAGCAGCCTTCTCGGCCAGCCCCAGCATTTT
v_gene: TRBV7-2
abundance: many
d_gene: -
j_gene: TRBJ1-5

CDR3aa: CASSTSQGLYTGELFF
CDR3nt: TGTGCCAGCAGCACCAGCCAGGGACTGTACACCGGGGAGCTGTTTTTT
v_gene: TRBV9
abundance: few
d_gene: -
j_gene: TRBJ2-2

CDR3aa: CASSSQLVGEQFF
CDR3nt: TGTGCTAGCAGCTCGCAATTAGTAGGGGAGCAGTTCTTC
v_gene: TRBV7-7
abundance: few
d_gene: -
j_gene: TRBJ2-1

CDR3aa: CASSSPQGSIPEAFF
CDR3nt: TGTGCCAGCAGCTCACCACAGGGATCGATCCCTGAAGCTTTCTTT
v_gene: TRBV7-8
abundance: many
d_gene: -
j_gene: TRBJ1-1